This T cell receptor (beta chain) was captured in a study of T cells in Graves' hyperthyroidism and ophthalmopathy. Regarding the study as a whole: Among clonotypes expanded in thyroid above 0.001, most were also found in blood.

Trimming cost V 4 bases and J 5 bases, with 18 bases left between them. Germline loops: CDR1 SGHKS, CDR2 YYEKEE (reference sequence). The CDR3 runs 15 residues. Authors of the study amplified TCR beta CDR3 regions from RNA transcripts. RT-PCR in the first round (using the HTBI primer set) targeted the TCR CDR3. Each CDR3 protein is one row after TCRdb ran MiXCR on the multiplex PCR reads. This sample carries a few hundred thousand distinct CDR3 sequences, about 15% of them seen once, and the ten largest clones take under 35%. Worth noting for this clonotype: Its antigen is still unknown.

The clonotype originates from a woman aged 45 to 65 with Graves' hyperthyroidism that later progressed to Graves' ophthalmopathy. The chain carries TRBV5-5 and TRBJ1-2, with D uncertain. The sequenced sample was blood. The CDR3 is CASSTSWVPLYGYTF. The CDR3, as DNA: TGTGCCAGCAGCACAAGTTGGGTCCCTTTATATGGCTACACCTTC.